This entry describes one T cell receptor (beta chain). The sample is drawn from a study of T cells expressing NK-cell markers. TCRdb re-called the 5' RACE reads and catalogs CDR3 proteins one per entry, DNA excluded. Its listing shows 150,000 to 180,000 distinct CDR3 sequences. The CDR3 has 14 amino acids. Germline V gives CDR1 SNHLY, CDR2 FYNNEI. The rearrangement uses TRBV2 and TRBJ2-2. The source is a woman aged 50 to 60 in good health. Sequencing used blood T cells: a sorted CD56 or NKG2C T cell subset, CD4+ or CD8+ T cells, or bulk PBMC T cells (not recorded which). The CDR3 is CASMSSENTGELFF.